The entry that follows covers one T cell receptor (beta chain) sequence. The data originate from a study of CD8 T cells in Susac syndrome. In germline, CDR1 is KGHSH, CDR2 LQKENI. With 4 bases removed from V and 5 bases from J, the gap between germline ends came to 11 bases. The CDR3 extends over 13 amino acids. Reverse transcription of about 0.5 to 1 ug RNA was carried out with random hexamers. Coverage of TCR beta CDR3 amplification by immunoSEQ multiplex PCR extended to 54 Vbeta and 13 Jbeta. In TCRdb, the immunoSEQ multiplex PCR reads were re-called with MiXCR into one record per CDR3 protein. The table has 400,000 or so distinct CDR3 sequences, approximately 89% seen once.

The receptor's source is a human donor with multiple sclerosis. Sample: CD8+ T cells from PBMCs. The rearrangement joins TRBV18 to TRBJ2-5; TRBD2 might be the D (6 bases). As DNA, the CDR3 is TGTGCCAGCTCACGCGGGATCTGGGAGACCCAGTACTTC. It translates to CASSRGIWETQYF.